This T cell receptor (beta chain) was identified in a study of blood T cells in healthy people across ages (dated by TCRdb to between 2015 and 2017). With regard to the full study: Template switching captured roughly one uniquely barcoded TCR beta cDNA molecule per two T cells in model experiments. Age-related changes in TCR beta repertoire diversity were measured in the study by deep sequencing normalized with unique cDNA molecular identifiers. The donors were divided into four age groups: young (average around 15 years), middle-aged (approximately 42), aged (approximately 62) and long-lived (82). To avoid experimental bias, donors of different ages were randomly spread across the sequencing lanes. The study analyzed two additional independent replicas of 1 million unique cDNA reads from the same blood draw for two donors, one aged 18 to 30 and one aged 80 or older. The investigation overall reported the following: Observed TCR beta diversity correlated strongly with the percentage of naive T cells measured by flow cytometry. As age increased, observed TCR beta diversity per million T cells dropped in a roughly linear way, and a significant reduction was already evident by age 40. Because profiling used bulk unsorted PBMCs, naive and antigen-experienced compartments could not be compared conclusively. Estimates of total diversity based on one million sequenced T cells were regarded as lower bounds and as underestimates. Donor CMV infection status was unknown, potentially confounding age-related changes in expanded clonotypes. Compared with the aged group, the long-lived group had more naive CD4+ T cells, fewer expanded clones and increased TCR diversity, a pattern suggesting age selection.

Libraries came from 5' RACE. A second PCR of roughly 6 to 12 cycles was run with a J-beta primer mix and a sample-barcoded 5' primer. A template-switch 5' adaptor carrying 12 random nucleotides introduced a unique molecular identifier onto each TCR beta cDNA molecule. Each sample yielded at least 3 million CDR3-containing paired-end reads. First-strand cDNA synthesis was performed from all RNA using the Mint cDNA synthesis kit, with priming by a TRBC-specific oligonucleotide. All cDNA was treated with uracil-DNA glycosylase and then went through a first 18-cycle PCR with the universal primers M1SS and BC2_uni_R. The study's processing was this. For normalization, 1 million high-quality reads, each with a distinct molecular identifier, were randomly selected from each sample. Instead of being binned into consensus sequences, reads with shared molecular identifiers were discarded. MiTCR, run with a Q25 quality threshold and the strictest error-elimination algorithm, handled CDR3 identification, clonotype clustering and error correction. Lower-bound total TCR beta diversity was estimated with a nonparametric unseen species model using Euler transformation. Starting from the raw public reads, TCRdb applied fastp trimming at Q25, assembled clones with MiXCR and retained in-frame beta chains. Each entry merges the rows of one CDR3 protein and shows their most common DNA and genes. None of the V and J calls come from the authors' own analysis; TCRdb made them. A total of 1.5 million to 2 million distinct CDR3 sequences appear in this sample, roughly two fifths of them only once. Roughly 23% of the sample is taken by the ten largest.

Regarding this clonotype: Its cognate antigen has yet to be identified. No quality values exist for individual bases; no much larger clone is one base distant.

The approximately 39 donors, aged roughly 6 to 95 years, were systemically healthy Caucasian individuals from Russia. Each donor gave 8.5 to 10 milliliters of peripheral blood, collected into EDTA-treated Vacutainer tubes. Ficoll-Paque density-gradient centrifugation was used to isolate PBMCs, with at least 6.5 million obtained per sample. Total RNA was extracted from PBMCs with Trizol reagent, with at least 5 micrograms obtained per sample. For every donor, an aliquot of PBMCs went through flow cytometry to measure the percentages of naive CD45RAhigh/CD27high T cells. The germline V gene (reference sequence) yields LGHDT for CDR1 and YNNKEL for CDR2. From the cysteine through the phenylalanine, the CDR3 covers 14 amino acids. The kept DNA is CDR3 alone, 42 bases in frame from the first base. V lost 3 bases and J lost 4 bases, and the count of bases not matched to a germline gene is 3.

Rearrangement joined TRBV3-1 to TRBJ2-5; a stretch of 9 junction bases matches TRBD2. The sequenced sample consisted of blood. This receptor was taken from a human donor in good health. The CDR3 here reads CASSHLSGGETQYF. The DNA reads TGTGCCAGCAGCCATCTTAGCGGGGGAGAGACCCAGTACTTC.